Listed here are 9 T cell receptor beta chains from one sample, sequenced in a study of CD8 T cells in Susac syndrome. Reverse transcription of roughly 0.5 to 1 ug RNA used random hexamers. TCRdb used MiXCR to reprocess the immunoSEQ multiplex PCR reads, holding one entry per CDR3 protein. The sample lists approximately 230,000 distinct CDR3 sequences, around 93% occurring once. Sequenced input: CD4+ T cells from PBMCs. The receptors derive from a human donor with multiple sclerosis.

This clonotype has just one count. The V call is TRBV7-3, the J call TRBJ2-3; 12 nucleotides align to TRBD2. CDR3 size: 17 residues. Germline V CDR1 and CDR2: SGHTA, FQGTGA. V shed 5 bases and J 2 bases; nucleotides not matched to a gene: 8. For the CDR3, the DNA is TGTGCCAGCAGCCCTAAAGGACTAGCGGGAAACACAGATACGCAGTATTTT. Protein product: CASSPKGLAGNTDTQYF.

Here the CDR3 DNA reads TGTGCCAGCAGTTACTCGGTGAAGGGCAATCAGCCCCAGCATTTT. Translated: CASSYSVKGNQPQHF. The rearrangement links TRBV6-6 to TRBJ1-5; D gene ambiguous. The CDR3 has 15 residues. CDR1 is MNHNY, CDR2 SVGAGI, per germline (reference sequence). Trimming removed 0 bases at V and 2 bases at J, with 8 bases between.

The chain joins TRBV30 to TRBJ1-4; maybe TRBD1 (5 bases). CDR1 and CDR2 (germline): GTSNPN, SVGIG (reference sequence). The CDR3 runs to 14 residues. Trimming took 4 bases from V and 8 from J, leaving 17 bases between them. CDR3 coding DNA: TGTGCCTGGAACCGGGACGCCGGGACGGAAAAACTGTTTTTT. It is translated as CAWNRDAGTEKLFF.

The V call is TRBV20-1, the J call TRBJ1-1; D unresolved. Germline CDR1 reads DFQATT; CDR2 reads SNEGSKA (reference sequence). The V end was cut by 6 bases, the J end by 2 bases, with 7 bases between. The CDR3 is 11 amino acids. DNA of the CDR3: TGCAGTGCCGGGCGAAACACTGAAGCTTTCTTT. Translation gives CSAGRNTEAFF.

V usage is TRBV5-6 and J usage is TRBJ2-1, with D uncertain. Deletions cut 1 base from V and 4 bases from J, with 18 bases between. CDR1 and CDR2 from the germline V gene are SGHDT and YYEEEE. This CDR3 region has 17 residues. CDR3 sequence: CASSLFGLAEQYNEQFF. For the CDR3, the DNA is TGTGCCAGCAGCTTGTTCGGGTTAGCCGAGCAGTACAATGAGCAGTTCTTC.

In nucleotides, the CDR3 is TGCAGCGTTGGCAAGCAGGGTGGCGAAAAACTGTTTTTT. Its translation is CSVGKQGGEKLFF. The V gene is TRBV29-1, the J gene TRBJ1-4; TRBD1 might be the D (5 bases). Looked up from germline, CDR1 is SQVTM and CDR2 is ANQGSEA. V dropped 4 bases and J dropped 8 bases, with 14 bases sitting between them. This CDR3 comprises 13 residues.

This clonotype turned up a few times. J is TRBJ1-5 and V is TRBV12-3 or TRBV12-4; tentatively, D is TRBD1 (5 bases). Trimming pared 4 bases from V and 2 bases from J, leaving 6 bases between. The CDR3 is made up of 13 amino acids. CDR3 loop: CASSWGRNQPQHF. The CDR3 DNA reads TGTGCCAGCAGTTGGGGACGCAATCAGCCCCAGCATTTT.

The chain recombines TRBV9 with TRBJ2-3; D is ambiguous. The CDR3 extends over 14 amino acids. CDR1 SGDLS and CDR2 YYNGEE come from the germline V gene. Trimming pared 4 bases from V and 2 bases from J, leaving 11 bases between. CDR3 in DNA: TGTGCCAGCAGCATCTCCTCCCTCACAGATACGCAGTATTTT. Protein product: CASSISSLTDTQYF.

The chain combines TRBV5-6 with TRBJ2-1; D possibly corresponds to TRBD2 (6 bases). V was pared by 0 bases and J by 2 bases, with 9 bases between. CDR1 and CDR2 from the germline V gene are SGHDT and YYEEEE. This CDR3 is built from 15 residues. The CDR3, as DNA: TGTGCCAGCAGCTTGGTACGGGAGACCTACAATGAGCAGTTCTTC. This codes for CASSLVRETYNEQFF.